Presented here are 25 T cell receptor beta chains from one specimen sequenced in a study of OX40 agonist ivuxolimab in advanced cancers. Here immunoSEQ multiplex PCR was the method, and the copy in TCRdb shows in-frame clones only, minus some. The profile shows tens of thousands of clones, almost 85% of them singletons. This specimen was CD4+ or CD8+ T cells sorted from blood, taken in a trial of the OX40 agonist ivuxolimab. These receptor sequences come from an adult with an advanced solid tumor such as melanoma, head and neck, liver or kidney cancer.

V usage is TRBV18 and J usage is TRBJ1-2, with 8 nucleotides matching TRBD1. The CDR3 contains 15 residues. Germline-derived CDR1 and CDR2 are KGHSH and LQKENI. V dropped 2 bases and J dropped 4; count of bases not matched to a gene: 6. This chain's CDR3 is CASSPTRTGSYGYTF. The CDR3 region has the DNA TGTGCCAGCTCACCAACTAGGACAGGGTCCTATGGCTACACCTTC.

V is TRBV18 and J is TRBJ1-2; no clear D gene. The V end lost 0 bases, the J end lost 3 bases, and 8 bases lay between the germline ends. The germline CDR1 and CDR2 sequences are KGHSH and LQKENI. This CDR3 is 14 amino acids long. DNA of the CDR3: TGTGCCAGCTCACCACCGGGTCTGTACTATGGCTACACCTTC. This sequence encodes CASSPPGLYYGYTF.

The CDR3 DNA reads TGCGCCAGCAGCTTATCCCCAGGGGGCTCCTACGAGCAGTACTTC. As protein: CASSLSPGGSYEQYF. V is TRBV5-1 and J is TRBJ2-7, with 7 bases aligning to TRBD1. This CDR3 region has 15 residues. CDR1 and CDR2 from the germline V gene are SGHRS and YFSETQ. V lost 2 bases to trimming and J lost 0 bases; unmatched junction nucleotides: 5.

The V gene is TRBV7-9, the J gene TRBJ2-7; 7 nucleotides agree with TRBD1. Germline values: CDR1 SEHNR, CDR2 FQNEAQ (reference sequence). Trimming cost V 5 bases and J 10 bases; bases outside gene matches: 11. The CDR3 spans 13 residues. This CDR3 reads CASSRLIGDSQYF. Here the CDR3 DNA reads TGTGCCAGCAGCCGTCTGATTGGGGACAGCCAGTACTTC.

J is TRBJ2-1 and V is TRBV5-4, with D tentatively TRBD2 (6 bases). V lost 2 bases and J 0 bases, leaving 9 bases between the germline ends. The CDR3 is 15 amino acids. The germline gives CDR1 SGHNT, CDR2 YYREEE (reference sequence). DNA for the CDR3: TGTGCCAGCAGCTTAAAGCGGGCCTCCTACAATGAGCAGTTCTTC. It translates to CASSLKRASYNEQFF.

The V gene is TRBV19, the J gene TRBJ2-3; 11 nucleotides agree with TRBD2. In germline, CDR1 is LNHDA, CDR2 SQIVND (reference sequence). Trimming at V came to 8 bases and at J to 5 bases, leaving 6 bases not matched to a gene. The CDR3 contains 14 residues. CDR3 sequence: CASGLAGGIDTQYF. CDR3 nucleotides: TGTGCCAGTGGCTTAGCGGGAGGGATAGATACGCAGTATTTT.

The rearrangement links TRBV5-1 to TRBJ1-1; maybe TRBD1 (5 bases). V lost 0 bases and J lost 1, with 13 bases in between. Germline CDR1 and CDR2: SGHRS and YFSETQ. The CDR3 length is 16 residues. In DNA form, the CDR3 reads TGCGCCAGCAGCTTGGCCCCGCAGGGAAGGAACACTGAAGCTTTCTTT. It encodes CASSLAPQGRNTEAFF.

V usage is TRBV7-3 and J usage is TRBJ2-1; 7 bases match TRBD2. CDR3 length: 13 residues. Unmatched junction bases numbered 4, after V lost 4 bases and J lost 7 bases. Germline loops: CDR1 SGHTA, CDR2 FQGTGA. The CDR3 nucleotides are TGTGCCAGCAGCTACCAAGCGGGAAATGAGCAGTTCTTC. It is translated as CASSYQAGNEQFF.

This clone was recorded a few times. The genes are TRBV29-1 and TRBJ1-1; 7 nucleotides agree with TRBD1. Per the germline V gene, CDR1 is SQVTM and CDR2 is ANQGSEA. V gave up 7 bases and J gave up 1 base; unmatched junction bases: 6. This CDR3 contains 13 residues. CDR3 residues: CSAKTGQNTEAFF. CDR3 bases: TGCAGCGCCAAGACAGGGCAGAACACTGAAGCTTTCTTT. Full variable domain (missing parts from reference TRBV29-1 and TRBJ1-1): SAVISQKPSRDICQRGTSLTIQCQVDSQVTMMFWYRQQPGQSLTLIATANQGSEATYESGFVIDKFPISRPNLTFSTLTVSNMSPEDSSIYLCSAKTGQNTEAFFGQGTRLTVV.

V gene TRBV5-4 combines with J gene TRBJ2-7, with 9 bases aligning to TRBD2. The germline CDR1 and CDR2 sequences are SGHNT and YYREEE (reference sequence). This CDR3 has 16 amino acids. Trimming took 0 bases from V and 6 from J; bases not matched to a gene: 10. The CDR3: CASSLAFGTSNSEQYF. The CDR3 coding sequence is TGTGCCAGCAGCTTGGCCTTTGGGACTAGCAATAGCGAGCAGTACTTC.

The rearrangement links TRBV18 to TRBJ2-1, with D perhaps given as TRBD1 or TRBD2 (6 bases each). V lost 4 bases to trimming and J lost 10 bases, with 20 bases between them. Germline CDR1 reads KGHSH; CDR2 reads LQKENI. The CDR3 sequence is 15 residues long. The CDR3 loop reads CASSRVPGGQSEQFF. CDR3 in DNA: TGTGCCAGCTCACGAGTGCCCGGGGGACAATCGGAGCAGTTCTTC.

This clone occurred a few times. The same CDR3 is also encoded by other DNA sequences in this sample. The chain links TRBV11-2 to TRBJ2-5, with D unresolved. Per the germline V gene, CDR1 is SGHAT and CDR2 is FQNNGV. This CDR3 is 11 amino acids long. With 1 base removed from V and 6 bases from J, the gap between germline ends came to 3 bases. CDR3 DNA: TGTGCCAGCAGCTTAGGTCAGACCCAGTACTTC. It codes for CASSLGQTQYF. Full variable domain (remainder filled in from reference TRBV11-2 and TRBJ2-5): EAGVAQSPRYKIIEKRQSVAFWCNPISGHATLYWYQQILGQGPKLLIQFQNNGVVDDSQLPKDRFSAERLKGVDSTLKIQPAKLEDSAVYLCASSLGQTQYFGPGTRLLVL.

The gene calls are TRBV2 and TRBJ2-5; 8 bases map to TRBD1. The germline CDR1 and CDR2 sequences are SNHLY and FYNNEI. V was clipped by 7 bases and J by 3 bases; unmatched bases: 10. CDR3 length: 15 amino acids. The CDR3: CASTMTGDKEETQYF. CDR3 DNA: TGTGCCAGCACTATGACAGGGGATAAAGAAGAGACCCAGTACTTC. The entire variable domain, with the rest obtained from reference TRBV2 and TRBJ2-5, is as follows: EPEVTQTPSHQVTQMGQEVILRCVPISNHLYFYWYRQILGQKVEFLVSFYNNEISEKSEIFDDQFSVERPDGSNFTLKIRSTKLEDSAMYFCASTMTGDKEETQYFGPGTRLLVL.

The chain has TRBV4-1 and TRBJ2-7; D perhaps matches TRBD1 (7 bases). CDR3 length: 15 amino acids. Per the germline V gene, CDR1 is MGHRA and CDR2 is YSYEKL. Trimming took off 3 bases at V and 4 bases at J, with 16 bases between the two ends. The CDR3 bases are TGCGCCAGCAGCCAGCAGGGGGGACAGACTTACGAGCAGTACTTC. Its protein product is CASSQQGGQTYEQYF.

The rearrangement uses TRBV27 and TRBJ2-4; TRBD2 matches at 13 bases. The germline gives CDR1 MNHEY, CDR2 SMNVEV (reference sequence). This CDR3 has 18 residues. With 4 bases clipped from V and 1 base from J, the junction kept 7 bases outside the gene matches. Written as DNA, the CDR3 is TGTGCCAGCAGTTCCTCAGGGACTAGCGGGATGGCCAAAAACATTCAGTACTTC. Protein product: CASSSSGTSGMAKNIQYF.

This clone was observed a handful of times. The chain carries TRBV19 and TRBJ1-5; D unclear. V lost 1 base, J lost 3 bases, and 7 bases lay in between. Germline loops: CDR1 LNHDA, CDR2 SQIVND (reference sequence). The CDR3 has 14 amino acids. CDR3 DNA sequence: TGTGCCAGTAGTATAGCGAGTATCAATCAGCCCCAGCATTTT. The encoded protein is CASSIASINQPQHF.

J is TRBJ1-5 and V is TRBV12-5; D uncertain. Trimming pared 2 bases from V and 6 bases from J, leaving 2 bases between. The CDR3 loop spans 11 amino acids. Germline V gene lookup returns CDR1 LGHNT and CDR2 FRNRAP. In DNA, the CDR3 is TGTGCTAGTGGTTTGTCTCAGCCCCAGCATTTT. Translating gives CASGLSQPQHF.

The rearrangement joins TRBV7-3 to TRBJ2-5; tentative D call: TRBD2 (5 bases). Trimming took 5 bases from V and 10 from J, leaving 20 bases between them. Germline CDR1 reads SGHTA; CDR2 reads FQGTGA. The CDR3 consists of 14 residues. The chain's CDR3 is CASSTSGSDRGQYF. The CDR3 bases are TGTGCCAGCAGCACATCCGGGTCGGATCGGGGCCAGTACTTC.

This clone was detected only once. The chain couples TRBV18 to TRBJ1-1; 10 bases are shared with TRBD1. Trimming at V came to 2 bases and at J to 7 bases, leaving 1 base not matched to a gene. CDR3 length equals 13 residues. Germline-derived CDR1 and CDR2 are KGHSH and LQKENI. The CDR3 DNA reads TGTGCCAGCTCACCAAGGGACAGGGGTGAAGCTTTCTTT. Residues: CASSPRDRGEAFF.

The J gene is TRBJ2-7, the V gene TRBV7-9; 7 bases are a match to TRBD1. CDR1 is SEHNR and CDR2 is FQNEAQ in the germline V gene (reference sequence). V gave up 5 bases and J gave up 1 base; unmatched junction bases: 8. The CDR3 is made up of 15 amino acids. CDR3 protein: CASSDRQGVSYEQYF. The CDR3, as DNA: TGTGCCAGCAGCGACCGACAGGGCGTTTCCTACGAGCAGTACTTC.

This sequence joins TRBV5-4 and TRBJ1-2; D is undetermined. CDR3 length equals 12 residues. Germline loops: CDR1 SGHNT, CDR2 YYREEE (reference sequence). The V end was cut by 0 bases, the J end by 7 bases, with 7 bases between. The CDR3 sequence is CASSLGGSGYTF. CDR3 coding DNA: TGTGCCAGCAGCTTGGGAGGGTCTGGCTACACCTTC.

The rearrangement uses TRBV9 and TRBJ2-2, with D hard to call. V was cut by 0 bases and J by 0 bases, with 3 bases left in between. The germline gives CDR1 SGDLS, CDR2 YYNGEE. The CDR3 has 14 amino acids. The CDR3 is CASSVVANTGELFF. The CDR3 region has the DNA TGTGCCAGCAGCGTAGTAGCGAACACCGGGGAGCTGTTTTTT.

The chain links TRBV7-8 to TRBJ1-5; D is unclear. In germline, CDR1 is SGHVS, CDR2 FQNEAQ. This CDR3 contains 15 residues. V shed 3 bases and J shed 7 bases, with 16 bases lying between them. For the CDR3, the DNA is TGTGCCAGCAGCTTGAGGAGGGAGGGAAGCCAGCCCCAGCATTTT. Residues: CASSLRREGSQPQHF. Using reference TRBV7-8 and TRBJ1-5 for the parts outside the CDR3, the full variable domain is GAGVSQSPRYKVAKRGQDVALRCDPISGHVSLFWYQQALGQGPEFLTYFQNEAQLDKSGLPSDRFFAERPEGSVSTLKIQRTQQEDSAVYLCASSLRREGSQPQHFGDGTRLSIL.

This rearrangement joins TRBV27 to TRBJ2-7; TRBD1 matches at 9 bases. CDR3 length equals 15 residues. The V segment lost 7 bases and the J segment 2 bases; nucleotides outside the gene matches: 9. Per the germline V gene, CDR1 is MNHEY and CDR2 is SMNVEV (reference sequence). The CDR3 region has the DNA TGTGCCAGCATCTATAGTGGGACAGGGCCCTACGAGCAGTACTTC. Its protein product is CASIYSGTGPYEQYF.

The chain is built from TRBV7-8 and TRBJ2-3; 7 nucleotides align to TRBD2. Germline values: CDR1 SGHVS, CDR2 FQNEAQ. The CDR3 covers 16 residues. The junction had 10 bases not matched to a gene; V was cut back by 3 bases and J by 4 bases. CDR3 region: CASSFYGGDHADTQYF. For the CDR3, the DNA is TGTGCCAGCAGCTTTTATGGGGGGGATCATGCAGATACGCAGTATTTT.